Following are 13 T cell receptor beta chains from one sample sequenced in a study of T cells in Graves' hyperthyroidism and ophthalmopathy. Using RNA transcripts as the source, TCR beta CDR3 regions were amplified. HTBI primers were the set used in a first-round RT-PCR of the TCR CDR3. Using its own MiXCR run on the multiplex PCR reads, TCRdb lists one record per CDR3 protein. The sample has under 300,000 distinct CDR3 sequences; roughly 15% are singletons. Input material: blood. These receptors were collected from a woman aged 40 to 50 with Graves' hyperthyroidism.

This clonotype was seen at least ten times. The gene calls are TRBV10-3 and TRBJ2-3; D might be TRBD2 (6 bases). With 3 bases removed from V and 8 bases from J, the gap between germline ends came to 15 bases. This CDR3 comprises 14 residues. Germline V CDR1 and CDR2: ENHRY, SYGVKD. The CDR3 loop is CAISDSGRGTTQYF. The CDR3 nucleotides read TGTGCCATCAGTGATTCGGGGCGGGGAACTACGCAGTATTTT.

Note on this clonotype: Just one base apart from a much larger clone, this may be a read error. V is TRBV3-1 and J is TRBJ1-1; TRBD1 is a possible D gene (5 bases). The germline gives CDR1 LGHDT, CDR2 YNNKEL (reference sequence). This CDR3 has 14 amino acids. The ends were cut back, 2 bases at V and 4 bases at J, with 11 bases in the middle. Written as DNA, the CDR3 is TGTGCCAGCAGCCAACCAGGGATAGGCACTGAAGCTTTCTTT. Translated: CASSQPGIGTEAFF.

This clonotype was found a few times. The rearrangement links TRBV28 to TRBJ2-6; possibly TRBD2 for D (5 bases). V was cut by 6 bases and J by 2 bases, with 11 bases left in between. The CDR3 has 15 residues. Germline CDR1 MDHEN, CDR2 SYDVKM. The CDR3 nucleotides read TGTGCCAGCAGCGTCGGGGTTACTGGGGCCAACGTCCTGACTTTC. Its protein product is CASSVGVTGANVLTF. Full variable domain (missing parts from reference TRBV28 and TRBJ2-6): DVKVTQSSRYLVKRTGEKVFLECVQDMDHENMFWYRQDPGLGLRLIYFSYDVKMKEKGDIPEGYSVSREKKERFSLILESASTNQTSMYLCASSVGVTGANVLTFGAGSRLTVL.

This chain links TRBV2 with TRBJ2-5, with 10 positions matching TRBD2. Losses at the gene ends were 3 bases for V and 3 bases for J; bases not matched to a gene: 13. CDR1 is SNHLY, CDR2 FYNNEI, per germline. The CDR3 consists of 18 residues. CDR3 protein: CASSDNAGGLAGEETQYF. Written as DNA, the CDR3 is TGTGCCAGCAGTGATAATGCGGGGGGGCTAGCGGGAGAAGAGACCCAGTACTTC. The full variable domain, rest sourced from reference TRBV2 and TRBJ2-5, is EPEVTQTPSHQVTQMGQEVILRCVPISNHLYFYWYRQILGQKVEFLVSFYNNEISEKSEIFDDQFSVERPDGSNFTLKIRSTKLEDSAMYFCASSDNAGGLAGEETQYFGPGTRLLVL.

The table lists this clonotype with many counts. V is TRBV6-1 and J is TRBJ1-5; D remains unclear. The CDR3 contains 15 residues. With 5 bases removed from V and 0 bases from J, the gap between germline ends came to 11 bases. Germline V gene data show CDR1 as MNHNS and CDR2 as SASEGT. This CDR3 reads CASSQSLYSNQPQHF. CDR3 coding DNA: TGTGCCAGCAGTCAGTCCCTTTATAGCAATCAGCCCCAGCATTTT.

This clonotype was counted many times. V is TRBV28 and J is TRBJ1-6; D perhaps matches TRBD1 (6 bases). The CDR3 contains 16 residues. The germline V gene encodes CDR1 MDHEN and CDR2 SYDVKM. V lost 4 bases to trimming and J lost 9 bases, with 19 bases between them. The CDR3 DNA follows: TGTGCCAGCAGTTCCACGCAACAGGGAGGGGGTTCACCCCTCCACTTT. Encoded protein: CASSSTQQGGGSPLHF. The complete variable domain, with remaining parts taken from reference TRBV28 and TRBJ1-6, reads DVKVTQSSRYLVKRTGEKVFLECVQDMDHENMFWYRQDPGLGLRLIYFSYDVKMKEKGDIPEGYSVSREKKERFSLILESASTNQTSMYLCASSSTQQGGGSPLHFGNGTRLTVT.

This clonotype was seen at least ten times. The rearrangement joins TRBV6-1 to TRBJ2-7; D is unresolved. Per germline, CDR1 MNHNS and CDR2 SASEGT. The CDR3 runs to 12 residues. Trimming cost V 3 bases and J 4 bases, with 7 bases left between them. The CDR3 loop reads CASSEKVYEQYF. For the CDR3, the DNA is TGTGCCAGCAGTGAGAAGGTTTACGAGCAGTACTTC.

The table lists this clonotype with a few counts. The chain has TRBV20-1 and TRBJ2-5; 8 bases fit TRBD2. Germline CDR1 is DFQATT and CDR2 is SNEGSKA (reference sequence). The CDR3 consists of 14 residues. The J segment lost 2 bases and the V segment lost 3 bases, leaving 5 bases of the junction unmatched. This CDR3 reads CSASTAGEQETQYF. CDR3 in DNA: TGCAGTGCTAGTACAGCGGGAGAACAAGAGACCCAGTACTTC.

V and J are TRBV20-1 and TRBJ2-3; no definite D call. V lost 0 bases and J 3 bases, leaving 7 bases between the germline ends. Germline values: CDR1 DFQATT, CDR2 SNEGSKA (reference sequence). The CDR3 loop spans 13 amino acids. The CDR3 DNA is TGCAGTGCTAGAGATACCCTTACAGATACGCAGTATTTT. It codes for CSARDTLTDTQYF.

The chain couples TRBV14 to TRBJ2-3; 7 bases align to TRBD1. The ends lost 6 bases at V and 6 bases at J; junction bases unmatched: 6. CDR3 length equals 13 residues. Germline V gene data show CDR1 as SGHDN and CDR2 as FVKESK. The CDR3 loop is CASRWTGLDTQYF. Here the CDR3 DNA reads TGTGCCAGCAGGTGGACAGGTTTGGATACGCAGTATTTT.

The V call is TRBV7-2, the J call TRBJ2-7, with a weak D call TRBD2 (6 bases). Germline CDR1 reads SGHTA; CDR2 reads FQGNSA. Trimming removed 0 bases from V and 5 bases from J, with 11 bases in between. The CDR3 is made up of 14 amino acids. CDR3 in DNA: TGTGCCAGCAGCTTAGCGGGGGGTGACCACGAGCAGTACTTC. It specifies CASSLAGGDHEQYF.

The chain carries TRBV7-9 and TRBJ1-4; D unresolved. Germline V gives CDR1 SEHNR, CDR2 FQNEAQ (reference sequence). Trimming took 6 bases from V and 4 from J, leaving 12 bases between them. This CDR3 spans 14 amino acids. Here the CDR3 reads CASSEGQINEKLFF. In DNA, the CDR3 is TGTGCCAGCAGTGAAGGGCAGATTAATGAAAAACTGTTTTTT.

This clonotype was counted many times. This chain uses TRBV27 with TRBJ2-7; a possible D gene is TRBD2 (5 bases). Germline-derived CDR1 and CDR2 are MNHEY and SMNVEV (reference sequence). The V gene lost 6 bases and the J gene lost 6 bases, with 18 bases spanning the gap. The CDR3 consists of 14 residues. CDR3 loop: CASSLGWSGLEQYF. CDR3 in DNA: TGTGCCAGCAGCTTAGGGTGGTCCGGACTCGAGCAGTACTTC.